The rows below give T cell receptor beta chains drawn from one sample of a study of glioma-infiltrating T cells after dendritic cell vaccination. Profiled with immunoSEQ multiplex PCR; TCRdb holds only in-frame clones, not every one. This table holds 55,000 to 70,000 clones, about 81% found once. The sample in question was blood, obtained before dendritic cell vaccination. These receptors all come from a human donor with glioblastoma. Each CDR3 is given with its conserved first and last residue. A D gene is named only where the DNA matches it firmly. Size tells how often a clone was seen (once, few, many) or the class of an expanded clone, and some rows leave it out.

d_call | j_call | v_call | clone_size | cdr3_nt | cdr3_aa
TRBD1 | TRBJ1-2 | TRBV28 | . | TGTGCCAGCAGTTCTCCGGACAGGTCCTACTATGGCTACACCTTC | CASSSPDRSYYGYTF
. | TRBJ2-4 | TRBV27 | few | TGTGCCAGCATTGTAACCAAAAACATTCAGTACTTC | CASIVTKNIQYF
TRBD2 | TRBJ2-1 | TRBV2 | . | TGTGCCAGCAGTGGGACTAGAGTTGAGCAGTTCTTC | CASSGTRVEQFF
TRBD1 | TRBJ1-1 | TRBV5-8 | . | TGTGCCAGCATGCCCGGGACAGGGGACACTGAAGCTTTCTTT | CASMPGTGDTEAFF
TRBD2 | TRBJ2-2 | TRBV2 | once | TGTGCCAGCAGTGTGGGTAGCGGGGGAACCGGGGAGCTGTTTTTT | CASSVGSGGTGELFF
. | TRBJ2-7 | TRBV6-1 | . | TGTGCCAGCAGCGAGCTAGTCGAGCAGTACTTC | CASSELVEQYF
. | TRBJ1-1 | TRBV15 | few | TGTGCCACCAGCAGAGAACAGGAGAACACTGAAGCTTTCTTT | CATSREQENTEAFF
. | TRBJ2-5 | TRBV6-5 | . | TGTGCCAGCAGTTGGGTGGGGGGGCGGGAGACCCAGTACTTC | CASSWVGGRETQYF
. | TRBJ2-5 | TRBV6-1 | few | TGTGCCAGCAGTGACAGTAACCAAGAGACCCAGTACTTC | CASSDSNQETQYF
. | TRBJ2-3 | TRBV25-1 | . | TGTGCCAGCAGTGTGCGGGGAGTCTCCACAGATACGCAGTATTTT | CASSVRGVSTDTQYF
TRBD1 | TRBJ1-1 | TRBV5-1 | medium-sized | TGCGCCAGCAGCCCTGGACAGGGGTTGGCTGAAGCTTTCTTT | CASSPGQGLAEAFF
. | TRBJ2-2 | TRBV11-3 | . | TGTGCCAGCAGGCTCACAGGGACCGGGGAGCTGTTTTTT | CASRLTGTGELFF
. | TRBJ2-7 | TRBV7-2 | . | TGTGCCAGCAGCCCCTCCTCCGGGGGGCCCTCTTACGAGCAGTACTTC | CASSPSSGGPSYEQYF
. | TRBJ2-1 | TRBV7-2 | . | TGTGCCAGCAGCTTTTCAAGGGGCTCCTACAATGAGCAGTTCTTC | CASSFSRGSYNEQFF
TRBD2 | TRBJ2-4 | TRBV5-5 | few | TGTGCCAGCAGCTTCACGGGGGGGATAAACATTCAGTACTTC | CASSFTGGINIQYF
TRBD2 | TRBJ2-1 | TRBV20-1 | . | TGCAGTGCTAGTCGGGGGGGGGAGTTCTTC | CSASRGGEFF
. | TRBJ1-5 | TRBV4-1 | . | TGCGCCAGCAGCCATGGGAGGGGGATACATAGCAATCAGCCCCAGCATTTT | CASSHGRGIHSNQPQHF
. | TRBJ1-6 | TRBV19 | . | TGTGCCAGTAGTATCGGCGGACCCCTCCACTTT | CASSIGGPLHF
. | TRBJ2-7 | TRBV6-5 | once | TGTGCCAGCAGTTACTCGGGCAGGGCGGGAGAGCAGTACTTC | CASSYSGRAGEQYF
TRBD1 | TRBJ1-4 | TRBV29-1 | . | TGCAGCGTTGACGGGACAGGCGAAAAACTGTTTTTT | CSVDGTGEKLFF
TRBD1 | TRBJ1-5 | TRBV28 | . | TGTGCCAGCAGGACAGGGAATCAGCCCCAGCATTTT | CASRTGNQPQHF
TRBD2 | TRBJ2-1 | TRBV5-4 | medium-sized | TGTGCCAGCAGCTTGACTAGCGGGGTCTACAATGAGCAGTTCTTC | CASSLTSGVYNEQFF
TRBD2 | TRBJ2-7 | TRBV7-2 | . | TGTGCCAGCAGCTTAGGGCCCCCAGGGACTAGAAACTTC | CASSLGPPGTRNF
. | TRBJ1-1 | TRBV19 | . | TGTGCCAGTAGGGACAGGAACACTGAAGCTTTCTTT | CASRDRNTEAFF
. | TRBJ1-5 | TRBV5-4 | . | TGTGCCAGCAGCATGGATCCGGGGATCGGTAGCAATCAGCCCCAGCATTTT | CASSMDPGIGSNQPQHF
. | TRBJ2-5 | TRBV4-1 | once | TGCGCCAGCAGCCGCGACTCTCTGAGGGCGATCGGGACCCAGTACTTC | CASSRDSLRAIGTQYF
TRBD2 | TRBJ2-7 | TRBV9 | . | TGTGCCAGCAGCGTAGACGAGCGGGGGGGTCGGAACGAGCAGTACTTC | CASSVDERGGRNEQYF
TRBD2 | TRBJ2-7 | TRBV4-2 | . | TGTGCCAGCAGCCAAGGAACCCCGGGACTAGCCGCCTACGAGCAGTACTTC | CASSQGTPGLAAYEQYF
. | TRBJ1-2 | TRBV5-1 | . | TGCGCCAGCAGCTTGGGGGGAGCGGGGGACGGAATAAGAGGCTACACCTTC | CASSLGGAGDGIRGYTF
. | TRBJ1-3 | TRBV6-5 | . | TGTGCCAGCAGTTCCGGGGAGGGAAACACCATATATTTT | CASSSGEGNTIYF
. | TRBJ1-1 | TRBV5-1 | . | TGCGCCAGCAGCTTGACAGCTATCCAGGGTGAAGCTTTCTTT | CASSLTAIQGEAFF
. | TRBJ2-3 | TRBV5-4 | . | TGTGCCAGCAGGGTGGAAGGAGCCCTGAGCACAGATACGCAGTATTTT | CASRVEGALSTDTQYF
TRBD2 | TRBJ2-5 | TRBV6-1 | . | TGTGCCAGCAGTGGTTTTGTTTCGGGGGGGCAAGAGACCCAGTACTTC | CASSGFVSGGQETQYF
. | TRBJ1-2 | TRBV29-1 | . | TGCAGCGTTGACTACGGGACTGGGGGGAAGGTGAATGGCTACACCTTC | CSVDYGTGGKVNGYTF
. | TRBJ1-1 | TRBV19 | few | TGTGCCAGTAGTTTGCGGATGAACACTGAAGCTTTCTTT | CASSLRMNTEAFF
. | TRBJ2-3 | TRBV6-4 | . | TGTGCCAGCAGTTCCTCTCGCGGGCCCACAGATACGCAGTATTTT | CASSSSRGPTDTQYF
. | TRBJ2-2 | TRBV5-1 | . | TGCGCCAGCAGCTTGGCCTGGAGGGGCACCGGGGAGCTGTTTTTT | CASSLAWRGTGELFF
. | TRBJ2-1 | TRBV20-1 | . | TGCAGTGCTACAGGGGGGCAGCAGTTCTTC | CSATGGQQFF
. | TRBJ1-1 | TRBV11-2 | . | TGTGCCAGCAGCTCTCCCCAACAGGTCACTGAAGCTTTCTTT | CASSSPQQVTEAFF
. | TRBJ1-1 | TRBV25-1 | . | TGTGCCAGCAGTGAAAGGGCGGGGACTGAAGCTTTCTTT | CASSERAGTEAFF
. | TRBJ1-5 | TRBV6-4 | . | TGTGCCGCCGGGGGGGGCATGTGTAGCAATCAGCCCCAGCATTTT | CAAGGGMCSNQPQHF
. | TRBJ1-3 | TRBV18 | . | TGTGCCAGCTCACGGAGCGTCGGCTCTGGAAACACCATATATTTT | CASSRSVGSGNTIYF
. | TRBJ1-2 | TRBV11-2 | . | TGTGCCAGCAGAAAGGTTGGGAGGGCGGCGGGCTACACCTTC | CASRKVGRAAGYTF
. | TRBJ2-1 | TRBV25-1 | . | TGTGCCAGCAGTGCGGGGTATGAGCAGTTCTTC | CASSAGYEQFF
TRBD2 | TRBJ2-7 | TRBV5-5 | . | TGTGCCAGCAGCCCTAACCGTCCGGTCGGGGACTACGGCGAGCAGTACTTC | CASSPNRPVGDYGEQYF
TRBD2 | TRBJ2-3 | TRBV29-1 | . | TGCAGCGTTGGTGGGACTAGCGGGGGGTCCAGCACAGATACGCAGTATTTT | CSVGGTSGGSSTDTQYF
. | TRBJ2-3 | TRBV9 | . | TGTGCCAGCAGCGGCGACCACCGTATTCCCCCGGGTGGCACAGATACGCAGTATTTT | CASSGDHRIPPGGTDTQYF
. | TRBJ2-3 | TRBV7-2 | . | TGTGCCAGCAGCTTAAGTCCGGACTTCCGCACAGATACGCAGTATTTT | CASSLSPDFRTDTQYF
TRBD2 | TRBJ2-7 | TRBV7-2 | . | TGTGCCAGCAGCCCCGGGGGGGACGAGCAGTACTTC | CASSPGGDEQYF